The clone carrying this T cell receptor (beta chain) was observed at least ten times. Its specificity is not known. Synthesis of cDNA was performed by 5'RACE using 10-nucleotide random UMIs. TCRdb independently ran MiXCR on the 5' RACE reads; one entry per CDR3 protein. This sample carries about 48,000 distinct CDR3 sequences, 4.5% to 7% of them seen once, and the ten largest clones take 1.4% to 1.5%. The data were obtained in a study of neurological immune-mediated disorders. Study background: Secondary progressive cases numbered 3 among the roughly 35 multiple sclerosis patients, while the other 31 were relapsing-remitting.

This CDR3 has 13 amino acids. CDR1 and CDR2 (germline): SNHLY, FYNNEI. The ends were cut back, 4 bases at V and 1 base at J, with 7 bases in the middle. Notes on the study in general: One cluster of related CDR3 sequences contained, by phylogenetic grouping, the repertoires of 18 of 34 multiple sclerosis patients and formed a possible signature.

This chain joins TRBV2 and TRBJ1-1; no reliable D call. This TCR derives from a woman aged 18-29 years with multiple sclerosis. The sample was CD4+ T cells from blood. The CDR3 loop reads CASSGQQNTEAFF. CDR3 bases: TGTGCCAGCAGTGGTCAGCAGAACACTGAAGCTTTCTTT. The complete variable domain, with remaining parts taken from reference TRBV2 and TRBJ1-1, reads EPEVTQTPSHQVTQMGQEVILRCVPISNHLYFYWYRQILGQKVEFLVSFYNNEISEKSEIFDDQFSVERPDGSNFTLKIRSTKLEDSAMYFCASSGQQNTEAFFGQGTRLTVV.